This entry lists 9 T cell receptor beta chains sequenced from one sample in a study of T cell responses to AZD1222 COVID-19 vaccine. Method: immunoSEQ multiplex PCR; TCRdb's copy keeps in-frame clones and lacks some. Here the sample spans 100,000 or so clones, about 91% being singletons. This specimen was peripheral blood, taken 28 days after the second AZD1222 dose. These receptors were collected from an adult who received the AZD1222 COVID-19 vaccine.

The J gene is TRBJ1-1, the V gene TRBV19; D not resolved. Germline V gene sequence: CDR1 LNHDA, CDR2 SQIVND (reference sequence). V shed 1 base and J shed 6 bases, with 15 bases lying between them. This CDR3 is built from 15 residues. CDR3 nucleotide sequence: TGTGCCAGTAGTATAGGGAGGGATGGGAGTTCTGAAGCTTTCTTT. This sequence encodes CASSIGRDGSSEAFF.

This clone was recorded only once. V usage is TRBV15 and J usage is TRBJ1-1; the match to TRBD1 covers 8 bases. V shed 3 bases, J shed 0 bases, and the junction held 12 bases outside the gene matches. The CDR3 has 18 amino acids. The germline gives CDR1 LNHNV, CDR2 YYDKDF (reference sequence). The CDR3 protein is CATSSPGGSVLMNTEAFF. In DNA, the CDR3 is TGTGCCACCAGCAGTCCAGGGGGCAGTGTTCTCATGAACACTGAAGCTTTCTTT.

The rearrangement joins TRBV5-1 to TRBJ1-1; D ambiguous. Trimming took off 4 bases at V and 6 bases at J, with 10 bases between the two ends. Per the germline V gene, CDR1 is SGHRS and CDR2 is YFSETQ. This CDR3 contains 12 residues. The CDR3 DNA is TGCGCCAGCAGCCTGTCGGGGTCTGAAGCTTTCTTT. The encoded protein is CASSLSGSEAFF.

The sample holds a few counts of this clone. The chain uses TRBV7-6 and TRBJ1-5; 10 bases match TRBD1. CDR3 size: 18 residues. Per the germline V gene, CDR1 is SGHVS and CDR2 is FNYEAQ. Unmatched junction bases numbered 6, after V lost 1 base and J lost 0 bases. The CDR3 region has the DNA TGTGCCAGCAGCTTAGGGGACAGGGGCCCTTATAGCAATCAGCCCCAGCATTTT. It encodes CASSLGDRGPYSNQPQHF.

V gene TRBV27 combines with J gene TRBJ2-1, with a tentative D call TRBD2 (6 bases). The CDR3 is 14 amino acids. The V and J ends lost 6 bases and 7 bases respectively, with 16 bases between them. Per the germline V gene, CDR1 is MNHEY and CDR2 is SMNVEV (reference sequence). The CDR3 DNA reads TGTGCCAGCAGACGACTAGGGGTTGGGAATGAGCAGTTCTTC. Its protein is CASRRLGVGNEQFF.

V usage is TRBV7-3 and J usage is TRBJ2-2; 11 bases are shared with TRBD2. CDR3 length equals 19 residues. The ends lost 3 bases at V and 4 bases at J; junction bases unmatched: 13. The germline CDR1 and CDR2 sequences are SGHTA and FQGTGA. In nucleotides, the CDR3 is TGTGCCAGCAGCTTCGGAGGACTAGCGGGTCTATCCGGCACCGGGGAGCTGTTTTTT. Amino acid sequence: CASSFGGLAGLSGTGELFF. Looking up the rest from reference TRBV7-3 and TRBJ2-2 gives the full variable domain: GAGVSQTPSNKVTEKGKYVELRCDPISGHTALYWYRQSLGQGPEFLIYFQGTGAADDSGLPNDRFFAVRPEGSVSTLKIQRTERGDSAVYLCASSFGGLAGLSGTGELFFGEGSRLTVL.

This sequence joins TRBV24-1 and TRBJ2-1, with D possibly matching TRBD2 (6 bases). Per the germline V gene, CDR1 is KGHDR and CDR2 is SFDVKD. The V end was cut by 1 base, the J end by 12 bases, with 12 bases between. CDR3 length equals 13 residues. CDR3 in amino acids: CATSDFVGTGQFF. The CDR3 DNA is TGTGCCACCAGTGATTTTGTCGGGACTGGGCAGTTCTTC.

The CDR3 DNA reads as TGTGCCAGCAGCCAACGACTAGCGGGAATAAGCACAGATACGCAGTATTTT. Residues: CASSQRLAGISTDTQYF. This chain links TRBV3-1 (or the pseudogene TRBV3-2) with TRBJ2-3; TRBD2 matches 11 bases. The J segment lost 0 bases and the V segment lost 2 bases, leaving 4 bases of the junction unmatched. The CDR3 runs 17 residues. The V gene's germline CDR1 is LGHDT and CDR2 YNNKEL (reference sequence).

The V call is TRBV7-9, the J call TRBJ1-3; D call uncertain. V lost 4 bases to trimming and J lost 0 bases, with 10 bases between them. The length of the CDR3 is 15 residues. In germline, CDR1 is SEHNR, CDR2 FQNEAQ (reference sequence). The CDR3 DNA follows: TGTGCCAGCAGCTCTAGTGGGTACTCTGGAAACACCATATATTTT. Its translation is CASSSSGYSGNTIYF.